Following are 14 T cell receptor beta chains from one sample sequenced in a study of read filtering for tumor transcriptome and immune sequencing. This library used roughly 0.4 ug RNA and molecular barcoded adaptors spanning alpha/delta and beta/gamma chains. TCRdb processed the reads anew with MiXCR; each CDR3 protein has one entry. The sample has 57,000 or so distinct CDR3 sequences, about 19% seen once; the top ten hold roughly 13%. The sequencing input was a population of CD138-negative cells sorted from bone marrow. These receptors were collected from a donor over 35 with multiple myeloma.

This clonotype showed up many times. The gene calls are TRBV29-1 and TRBJ2-5, with no clear D. Per the germline V gene, CDR1 is SQVTM and CDR2 is ANQGSEA. Deletions cut 4 bases from V and 2 bases from J, with 11 bases between. CDR3 length equals 13 residues. The CDR3 coding sequence is TGCAGCGTTGCCCCTTCCACACAAGAGACCCAGTACTTC. It specifies CSVAPSTQETQYF.

This clonotype was seen many times. V is TRBV30 and J is TRBJ2-1; no clear D gene. The CDR3 spans 13 residues. Germline V gives CDR1 GTSNPN, CDR2 SVGIG (reference sequence). V dropped 0 bases and J dropped 4 bases, with 7 bases sitting between them. The CDR3 nucleotides read TGTGCCTGGAGTGTTGGGGATTACAATGAGCAGTTCTTC. It encodes CAWSVGDYNEQFF. Variable domain in full (rest from reference TRBV30 and TRBJ2-1): SQTIHQWPATLVQPVGSPLSLECTVEGTSNPNLYWYRQAAGRGLQLLFYSVGIGQISSEVPQNLSASRPQDRQFILSSKKLLLSDSGFYLCAWSVGDYNEQFFGPGTRLTVL.

The sample holds many counts of this clonotype. This likely comes from a read error, as the CDR3 has no conserved phenylalanine or tryptophan at its end. It is unclear where the CDR3 begins or ends on the DNA, so no DNA is shown, and the CDR3 is as TCRdb lists it. This chain joins TRBV20-1 and TRBJ2-7; the D call in the table, TRBD2, was not verified against the DNA. The CDR3 totals 12 residues, both ends included. Germline V lookup: CDR1 DFQATT, CDR2 SNEGSKA (reference sequence). The CDR3 sequence is CSTTPSGPFSIL.

This clonotype was counted a few times. V is TRBV11-1 and J is TRBJ2-5, with no clear D. Trimming took 3 bases from V and 3 from J, leaving 14 bases between them. This CDR3 comprises 15 residues. The germline V gene encodes CDR1 SGHAT and CDR2 FQDESV (reference sequence). CDR3 DNA: TGTGCCAGCAGCTTTCGCGGCCCTAGAAAAGAGACCCAGTACTTC. Protein sequence: CASSFRGPRKETQYF. Filled out from reference TRBV11-1 and TRBJ2-5, the complete variable domain reads EAEVAQSPRYKITEKSQAVAFWCDPISGHATLYWYRQILGQGPELLVQFQDESVVDDSQLPKDRFSAERLKGVDSTLKIQPAELGDSAMYLCASSFRGPRKETQYFGPGTRLLVL.

This chain links TRBV5-6 with TRBJ2-7, with D unresolved. V was pared by 3 bases and J by 2 bases, with 6 bases between. The CDR3 runs 12 residues. Germline V gene lookup returns CDR1 SGHDT and CDR2 YYEEEE. The CDR3 DNA reads TGTGCCAGCAGCTGGGGTCCCTACGAGCAGTACTTC. Its translation is CASSWGPYEQYF.

This clonotype was picked up a small number of times. An end of the junction does not agree with germline; a read error may underlie this. CDR3 nucleotides: TGTGCCAGCAGCTCTGCGCAAGGGCGTGGAGAGGCCCAGTACTTC. Amino acid sequence: CASSSAQGRGEAQYF. V is TRBV5-4 and J is TRBJ2-5; D uncertain. Germline assignment: CDR1 SGHNT and CDR2 YYREEE (reference sequence). The CDR3 totals 15 residues.

This chain links TRBV19 with TRBJ2-1, with unresolved D. The CDR3 spans 13 residues. V was pared by 7 bases and J by 8 bases, with 15 bases between. The germline gives CDR1 LNHDA, CDR2 SQIVND (reference sequence). CDR3 bases: TGTGCCAGTAAGGAGACATCAGGTTATGAGCAGTTCTTC. It specifies CASKETSGYEQFF.

This clonotype was seen repeatedly, ten times or more. The chain is built from TRBV20-1 and TRBJ2-7; D unclear. The CDR3 consists of 13 residues. V was trimmed by 3 bases and J by 3 bases, leaving 12 bases between them. Germline lookup yields CDR1 DFQATT and CDR2 SNEGSKA (reference sequence). DNA for the CDR3: TGCAGTGCTAGGGACGGAACGAGCTACGAGCAGTACTTC. This codes for CSARDGTSYEQYF.

This clonotype was seen a single time. The rearrangement links TRBV28 to TRBJ2-3, with TRBD2 as a possible D gene (5 bases). CDR1 MDHEN and CDR2 SYDVKM come from the germline V gene. The CDR3 runs 16 residues. With 8 bases removed from V and 5 bases from J, the gap between germline ends came to 23 bases. CDR3 in DNA: TGTGCCAGCGATGTTGGTGACCCTCTCGGAGGAGATACGCAGTATTTT. Its translation is CASDVGDPLGGDTQYF.

This clonotype has at least ten counts. This chain connects TRBV19 to TRBJ2-6; D ambiguous. Trimming shortened V by 7 bases and J by 0 bases, and 13 bases separated the two germline ends. This CDR3 contains 16 residues. Germline V gene sequence: CDR1 LNHDA, CDR2 SQIVND (reference sequence). The CDR3 is CASTYGAHSGANVLTF. The CDR3 DNA sequence: TGTGCCAGTACATATGGTGCCCACTCTGGGGCCAACGTCCTGACTTTC.

Worth noting for this clonotype: It may be a read error: a sequence one base away is much more abundant. This sequence joins TRBV20-1 and TRBJ2-3, with 10 nucleotides matching TRBD2. The CDR3 runs to 15 residues. V gave up 5 bases and J gave up 2 bases; unmatched junction bases: 7. The V gene's germline CDR1 is DFQATT and CDR2 SNEGSKA (reference sequence). CDR3 residues: CSASSGGLYTDTQYF. Here the CDR3 DNA reads TGCAGTGCTTCTAGCGGGGGACTGTACACAGATACGCAGTATTTT.

About this clonotype: The junction departs from germline at one end; a sequencing error may be responsible. J is TRBJ2-2 and V is TRBV7-3; D tentatively fits TRBD1 or TRBD2 (7 bases each). This CDR3 is 17 amino acids long. The germline gives CDR1 SGHTA, CDR2 FQGTGA. The DNA for the CDR3 is TGTGCCAGCAGCTTAAGGGGGGGACAGCTACAAGCCGGGGAGCTTTTTTTT. It codes for CASSLRGGQLQAGELFF.

This clonotype is medium-sized by share. The chain has TRBV7-2 and TRBJ2-1, with 10 bases lining up with TRBD1. V lost 6 bases and J lost 9; bases outside the gene matches: 5. CDR3 length: 13 amino acids. Germline V lookup: CDR1 SGHTA, CDR2 FQGNSA. CDR3 in amino acids: CASSRQGAIEQFF. Here the CDR3 DNA reads TGTGCCAGCAGTAGACAGGGGGCGATTGAGCAGTTCTTC. The entire variable domain, with the rest obtained from reference TRBV7-2 and TRBJ2-1, is as follows: GAGVSQSPSNKVTEKGKDVELRCDPISGHTALYWYRQSLGQGLEFLIYFQGNSAPDKSGLPSDRFSAERTGGSVSTLTIQRTQQEDSAVYLCASSRQGAIEQFFGPGTRLTVL.

This clonotype was recorded many times. CDR3 region: CAIRAGTGTSGRSTDTQYF. The CDR3 coding sequence is TGTGCCATCAGAGCCGGGACAGGGACTAGCGGGAGGTCCACAGATACGCAGTATTTT. The chain couples TRBV10-3 to TRBJ2-3; TRBD2 matches 15 bases. The V segment lost 6 bases and the J segment 2 bases; nucleotides outside the gene matches: 12. Germline loops: CDR1 ENHRY, CDR2 SYGVKD. The CDR3 length is 19 residues.